Listed here are 24 T cell receptor beta chains from one sample, sequenced in a study of CD8+ T cells in alopecia areata. Extracted RNA was reverse transcribed, and the resulting cDNA served as sequencing template. Repertoires were generated with immunoSEQ multiplex PCR, while TCRdb's copy carries only in-frame clones and drops some. This repertoire shows about 120,000 clones, around 50% found once; its top ten account for 10% to 15%. Regarding treatment: oral pan-JAK inhibitor, 5-10 mg twice daily. The sample consisted of CD8+ T cells sorted from blood, taken at week 24, from a patient treated with tofacitinib. The origin of the receptors is a human donor with alopecia areata.

The chain links TRBV14 to TRBJ1-2; unclear D gene. V lost 0 bases and J 4 bases, leaving 9 bases between the germline ends. The CDR3 covers 14 residues. From germline, CDR1 is SGHDN and CDR2 FVKESK. The CDR3 DNA reads as TGTGCCAGCAGCCAAGATCACGGAATCTATGGCTACACCTTC. The encoded protein is CASSQDHGIYGYTF.

This clone was seen a single time. This sequence joins TRBV30 and TRBJ1-5; D is possibly TRBD1 (5 bases). The CDR3 consists of 13 residues. The germline V and J ends were trimmed by 1 base and 6 bases, with 10 bases remaining between them. Germline CDR1 GTSNPN, CDR2 SVGIG (reference sequence). CDR3 loop: CAWSGGGVQPQHF. The CDR3 region has the DNA TGTGCCTGGAGTGGGGGGGGAGTTCAGCCCCAGCATTTT.

The chain links TRBV5-1 to TRBJ1-1; D is unresolved. V was trimmed by 2 bases and J by 9 bases, leaving 11 bases between them. This CDR3 is built from 12 residues. Germline lookup yields CDR1 SGHRS and CDR2 YFSETQ. The CDR3 region is CASSFEPRQAFF. The CDR3 coding sequence is TGCGCCAGCAGCTTCGAACCTCGTCAAGCTTTCTTT. The variable domain in full, with the rest retrieved from reference TRBV5-1 and TRBJ1-1, is KAGVTQTPRYLIKTRGQQVTLSCSPISGHRSVSWYQQTPGQGLQFLFEYFSETQRNKGNFPGRFSGRQFSNSRSEMNVSTLELGDSALYLCASSFEPRQAFFGQGTRLTVV.

The chain couples TRBV5-6 to TRBJ1-5; D ambiguous. The CDR3 sequence is 16 residues long. The V end was cut by 3 bases, the J end by 0 bases, with 13 bases between. Germline V gene lookup returns CDR1 SGHDT and CDR2 YYEEEE. The CDR3, as DNA: TGTGCCAGCAGCTACGCGGGGAGTTATAGCAATCAGCCCCAGCATTTT. This sequence encodes CASSYAGSYSNQPQHF.

This clone came up a few times. This chain joins TRBV7-9 and TRBJ2-5, with D possibly called TRBD1 or TRBD2 (7 bases each). CDR1 SEHNR and CDR2 FQNEAQ come from the germline V gene (reference sequence). Trimming took off 5 bases at V and 3 bases at J, with 16 bases between the two ends. The CDR3 runs to 15 residues. The CDR3 DNA sequence: TGTGCCAGCAGCCTTCGACAGGGAGGGGAAGAGACCCAGTACTTC. It specifies CASSLRQGGEETQYF.

The chain joins TRBV18 to TRBJ1-1; D gene unclear. The CDR3 sequence is 13 residues long. Germline lookup yields CDR1 KGHSH and CDR2 LQKENI. The V and J ends lost 5 bases and 7 bases respectively, with 14 bases between them. CDR3 protein: CASSVLKAIEAFF. The CDR3 DNA follows: TGTGCCAGCTCAGTGTTAAAAGCTATTGAAGCTTTCTTT.

V and J are TRBV10-3 and TRBJ2-2; D may be TRBD1 (6 bases). Germline values: CDR1 ENHRY, CDR2 SYGVKD. Trimming left V 0 bases short and J 5 bases short, with 7 bases between. There are 14 residues in the CDR3. The CDR3 spells CAISESTGTGELFF. DNA for the CDR3: TGTGCCATCAGTGAGTCGACAGGTACCGGGGAGCTGTTTTTT.

The V call is TRBV9, the J call TRBJ1-6; 8 bases map to TRBD1. With V trimmed by 4 bases and J by 10 bases, 7 bases remained unmatched. CDR1 and CDR2 (germline): SGDLS, YYNGEE. The CDR3 totals 14 residues. DNA of the CDR3: TGTGCCAGCAGCTCCGGACAGGGAGGGTCACCCCTCCACTTT. Translating gives CASSSGQGGSPLHF. Supplemented by reference TRBV9 and TRBJ1-6, the full variable domain reads DSGVTQTPKHLITATGQRVTLRCSPRSGDLSVYWYQQSLDQGLQFLIQYYNGEERAKGNILERFSAQQFPDLHSELNLSSLELGDSALYFCASSSGQGGSPLHFGNGTRLTVT.

This clone was counted between two and nine times. The J gene is TRBJ2-7, the V gene TRBV7-8; 7 nucleotides agree with TRBD2. V shed 5 bases and J 3 bases; nucleotides not matched to a gene: 7. This CDR3 region has 14 residues. Germline CDR1 reads SGHVS; CDR2 reads FQNEAQ. The CDR3 sequence is CASSPWGGDYEQYF. In DNA, the CDR3 is TGTGCCAGCAGCCCCTGGGGAGGGGACTACGAGCAGTACTTC. The full variable domain, completed using reference TRBV7-8 and TRBJ2-7, is GAGVSQSPRYKVAKRGQDVALRCDPISGHVSLFWYQQALGQGPEFLTYFQNEAQLDKSGLPSDRFFAERPEGSVSTLKIQRTQQEDSAVYLCASSPWGGDYEQYFGPGTRLTVT.

The chain uses TRBV7-9 and TRBJ2-7, with 10 bases aligning to TRBD1. The length of the CDR3 is 14 residues. CDR1 is SEHNR and CDR2 is FQNEAQ in the germline V gene (reference sequence). Trimming removed 4 bases from V and 4 bases from J; junction bases left unmatched: 4. CDR3 protein: CASSSRTGGYEQYF. CDR3 DNA: TGTGCCAGCAGCTCCCGGACAGGGGGATACGAGCAGTACTTC. Full variable domain (missing parts from reference TRBV7-9 and TRBJ2-7): DTGVSQNPRHKITKRGQNVTFRCDPISEHNRLYWYRQTLGQGPEFLTYFQNEAQLEKSRLLSDRFSAERPKGSFSTLEIQRTEQGDSAMYLCASSSRTGGYEQYFGPGTRLTVT.

The CDR3 coding sequence is TGTGCCTGGAGTGTATGGGGTGGCAATCAGCCCCAGCATTTT. Amino acids: CAWSVWGGNQPQHF. The chain has TRBV30 and TRBJ1-5; D remains unclear. The V end lost 0 bases, the J end lost 2 bases, and 8 bases lay between the germline ends. Germline-derived CDR1 and CDR2 are GTSNPN and SVGIG (reference sequence). This CDR3 has 14 residues. The full variable domain, its missing parts supplied by reference TRBV30 and TRBJ1-5, is SQTIHQWPATLVQPVGSPLSLECTVEGTSNPNLYWYRQAAGRGLQLLFYSVGIGQISSEVPQNLSASRPQDRQFILSSKKLLLSDSGFYLCAWSVWGGNQPQHFGDGTRLSIL.

This chain joins TRBV30 and TRBJ2-7; D is perhaps TRBD1 or TRBD2 (7 bases each). The CDR3 is made up of 16 amino acids. Germline V gene sequence: CDR1 GTSNPN, CDR2 SVGIG (reference sequence). The V end lost 1 base, the J end lost 2 bases, and 18 bases lay between the germline ends. For the CDR3, the DNA is TGTGCCTGGAGTGGGGGGGGACAGACAACCCCCTACGAGCAGTACTTC. It is translated as CAWSGGGQTTPYEQYF.

The chain has TRBV2 and TRBJ2-7; TRBD1 matches at 11 bases. This CDR3 region has 12 residues. Germline V CDR1 and CDR2: SNHLY, FYNNEI. V was clipped by 11 bases and J by 7 bases; unmatched bases: 7. This CDR3 reads CAGGQGALEQYF. Here the CDR3 DNA reads TGTGCCGGTGGACAGGGGGCTCTTGAGCAGTACTTC. Together with reference TRBV2 and TRBJ2-7, the CDR3 gives the full variable domain: EPEVTQTPSHQVTQMGQEVILRCVPISNHLYFYWYRQILGQKVEFLVSFYNNEISEKSEIFDDQFSVERPDGSNFTLKIRSTKLEDSAMYFCAGGQGALEQYFGPGTRLTVT.

The chain carries TRBV7-8 and TRBJ1-5; 7 positions match TRBD1. V lost 0 bases, J lost 1 base, and 6 bases stayed unmatched. The CDR3 loop spans 17 amino acids. Germline V gene data show CDR1 as SGHVS and CDR2 as FQNEAQ. CDR3 sequence reads: CASSLAWGGQSNQPQHF. In DNA form, the CDR3 reads TGTGCCAGCAGCTTAGCGTGGGGGGGACAGAGCAATCAGCCCCAGCATTTT.

V usage is TRBV7-3 and J usage is TRBJ2-3, with 12 bases matching TRBD2. The CDR3 totals 14 residues. The germline CDR1 and CDR2 sequences are SGHTA and FQGTGA. V was clipped by 6 bases and J by 6 bases; unmatched bases: 4. CDR3 bases: TGTGCCAGCAGTTCCGGACTAGCGGGGGATACGCAGTATTTT. Amino acid sequence: CASSSGLAGDTQYF.

In regard to this clone: This may come from a read error, since a much larger clone is one base off. The chain links TRBV6-4 to TRBJ2-5; TRBD2 matches 11 bases. Per the germline V gene, CDR1 is MRHNA and CDR2 is SNTAGT. Germline trimming cut 4 bases from V and 1 base from J; bases unmatched to any gene: 2. The CDR3 spans 15 residues. The CDR3 protein is CASSALAGGQETQYF. CDR3 nucleotides: TGTGCCAGCAGTGCCCTAGCGGGGGGCCAAGAGACCCAGTACTTC.

By share, this clone ranks as medium-sized. V gene TRBV7-9 combines with J gene TRBJ2-1, with 7 bases lining up with TRBD1. Germline-derived CDR1 and CDR2 are SEHNR and FQNEAQ (reference sequence). The CDR3 loop spans 15 amino acids. Trimming cost V 1 base and J 2 bases; bases outside gene matches: 2. CDR3 DNA sequence: TGTGCCAGCAGCTTAGAACAGGGGCCCTACAATGAGCAGTTCTTC. This encodes CASSLEQGPYNEQFF.

The chain's CDR3 is CASSLLTGTGYTF. The CDR3 DNA reads TGTGCCAGCAGCCTACTCACAGGGACTGGCTACACCTTC. V and J are TRBV5-6 and TRBJ1-2; D perhaps matches TRBD1 (6 bases). This CDR3 region has 13 residues. V lost 4 bases to trimming and J lost 7 bases, with 14 bases between them. The germline V gene encodes CDR1 SGHDT and CDR2 YYEEEE.

This chain joins TRBV30 and TRBJ2-7; TRBD2 matches 8 bases. This CDR3 is built from 13 residues. V shed 1 base and J 4 bases; nucleotides not matched to a gene: 3. Germline V gene data show CDR1 as GTSNPN and CDR2 as SVGIG (reference sequence). The CDR3 DNA is TGTGCCTGGAGTGGGACTAGCAGTTACGAGCAGTACTTC. Protein product: CAWSGTSSYEQYF.

This chain uses TRBV6-5 with TRBJ2-2; possibly TRBD1 or TRBD2 for D (5 bases each). CDR1 and CDR2 (germline): MNHEY, SVGAGI. Trimming took off 3 bases at V and 5 bases at J, with 10 bases between the two ends. This CDR3 region has 14 residues. CDR3 residues: CASSYRDDTGELFF. The CDR3 DNA is TGTGCCAGCAGTTATCGGGACGATACCGGGGAGCTGTTTTTT.

In DNA, the CDR3 is TGTGCCAGCATTGGACTAGCTGCAGATACGCAGTATTTT. Amino acids: CASIGLAADTQYF. The rearrangement links TRBV27 to TRBJ2-3; 8 bases map to TRBD2. The V gene end was trimmed by 7 bases and the J gene end by 4 bases; junction bases not matched to a gene: 4. Germline assignment: CDR1 MNHEY and CDR2 SMNVEV (reference sequence). The CDR3 runs to 13 residues.

This chain connects TRBV27 to TRBJ1-6; no clear D. Germline V CDR1 and CDR2: MNHEY, SMNVEV (reference sequence). The germline V and J ends were trimmed by 3 bases and 7 bases, with 4 bases remaining between them. This CDR3 comprises 12 residues. The chain's CDR3 is CASSFPNSPLHF. DNA for the CDR3: TGTGCCAGCAGTTTCCCGAATTCACCCCTCCACTTT.

The chain joins TRBV7-6 to TRBJ2-7; D perhaps matches TRBD2 (6 bases). Germline values: CDR1 SGHVS, CDR2 FNYEAQ. V dropped 5 bases and J dropped 2 bases, with 10 bases sitting between them. The CDR3 sequence is 13 residues long. CDR3 DNA: TGTGCCAGCAGCCTCGGGACTGCCTACGAGCAGTACTTC. Translation gives CASSLGTAYEQYF.

This clone has just one count. V and J are TRBV4-3 and TRBJ2-5, with 11 bases that match TRBD1. The CDR3 has 17 residues. Germline V gene lookup returns CDR1 LGHNA and CDR2 YSLEER. V was clipped by 1 base and J by 7 bases; unmatched bases: 11. The CDR3 DNA follows: TGCGCCAGCAGCCAAGGGCCCCCGGGACAGGGGGAAGCGACCCAGTACTTC. Its translation is CASSQGPPGQGEATQYF.